This T cell receptor beta chain was identified during a study of CD8+CD57+ T cells in acquired aplastic anemia. Study details: DNA recovered from sorted CD4+ and CD8+ cells had a mean of approximately 3 ug. General study results and limits: No significant difference in CD8+ Simpson's diversity was found between patients and controls.

The patients chosen for sequencing had shown expansion of CD8+CD57+ cells (detected by flow cytometry). Blood came from patients not yet given any therapy. Profiling of TCR beta VDJ combinations and CDR3 sequences used genomic DNA as template. TCRdb itself ran the reads through MiXCR, one entry per CDR3 protein. The sample includes under 350,000 distinct CDR3 sequences, 56% seen only once; the top ten take approximately 1.2%. Details on this clonotype: Its antigen is currently unknown.

Germline V gives CDR1 SGDLS, CDR2 YYNGEE. V shed 4 bases and J 9 bases; nucleotides not matched to a gene: 7. The CDR3 extends over 14 amino acids. This TCR came from a human donor with aplastic anemia. The sample was sorted CD4+, CD8+, or CD8+CD57+ T cells (not recorded which) from PBMCs. The V and J genes are TRBV9 and TRBJ1-6; 7 positions agree with TRBD1. CDR3 nucleotide sequence: TGTGCCAGCAGCCAAGCCAGGGGGTTTTCACCCCTCCACTTT. Translation: CASSQARGFSPLHF.